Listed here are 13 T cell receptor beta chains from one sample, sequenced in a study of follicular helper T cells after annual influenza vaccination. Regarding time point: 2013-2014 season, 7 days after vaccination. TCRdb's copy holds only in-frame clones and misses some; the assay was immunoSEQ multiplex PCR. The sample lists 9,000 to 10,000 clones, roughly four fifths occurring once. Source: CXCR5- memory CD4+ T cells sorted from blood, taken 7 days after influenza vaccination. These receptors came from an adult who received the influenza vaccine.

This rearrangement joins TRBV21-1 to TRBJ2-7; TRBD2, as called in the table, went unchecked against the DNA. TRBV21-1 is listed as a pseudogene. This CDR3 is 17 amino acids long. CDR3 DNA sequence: TGTGCCAGCAGCATGGGAGGGTTTGGGACGGACCATTACGAGCAGTACTTC. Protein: CASSMGGFGTDHYEQYF.

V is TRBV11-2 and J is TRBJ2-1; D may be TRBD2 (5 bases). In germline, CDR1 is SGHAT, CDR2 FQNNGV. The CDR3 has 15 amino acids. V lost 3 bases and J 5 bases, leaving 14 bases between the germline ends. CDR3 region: CASSFRLSSDNEQFF. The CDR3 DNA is TGTGCCAGCAGCTTCAGACTATCGAGCGACAATGAGCAGTTCTTC.

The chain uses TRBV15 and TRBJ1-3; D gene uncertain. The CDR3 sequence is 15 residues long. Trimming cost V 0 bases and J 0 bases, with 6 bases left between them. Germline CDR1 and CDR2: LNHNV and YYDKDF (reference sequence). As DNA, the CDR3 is TGTGCCACCAGCAGAGATTTGACCTCTGGAAACACCATATATTTT. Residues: CATSRDLTSGNTIYF. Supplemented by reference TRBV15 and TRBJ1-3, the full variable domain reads DAMVIQNPRYQVTQFGKPVTLSCSQTLNHNVMYWYQQKSSQAPKLLFHYYDKDFNNEADTPDNFQSRRPNTSFCFLDIRSPGLGDTAMYLCATSRDLTSGNTIYFGEGSWLTVV.

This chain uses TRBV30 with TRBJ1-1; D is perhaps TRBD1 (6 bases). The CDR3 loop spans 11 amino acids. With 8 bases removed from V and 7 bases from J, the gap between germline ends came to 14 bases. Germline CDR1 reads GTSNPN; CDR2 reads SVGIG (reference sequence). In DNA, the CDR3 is TGTGCCACCGCTAGGGGGGATGAAGCTTTCTTT. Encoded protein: CATARGDEAFF.

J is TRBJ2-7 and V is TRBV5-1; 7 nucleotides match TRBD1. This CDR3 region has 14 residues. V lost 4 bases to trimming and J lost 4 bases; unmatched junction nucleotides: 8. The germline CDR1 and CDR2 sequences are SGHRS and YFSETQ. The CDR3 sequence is CASSQDGTEYEQYF. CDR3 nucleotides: TGCGCCAGCAGCCAGGACGGGACAGAGTACGAGCAGTACTTC. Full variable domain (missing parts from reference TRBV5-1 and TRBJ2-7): KAGVTQTPRYLIKTRGQQVTLSCSPISGHRSVSWYQQTPGQGLQFLFEYFSETQRNKGNFPGRFSGRQFSNSRSEMNVSTLELGDSALYLCASSQDGTEYEQYFGPGTRLTVT.

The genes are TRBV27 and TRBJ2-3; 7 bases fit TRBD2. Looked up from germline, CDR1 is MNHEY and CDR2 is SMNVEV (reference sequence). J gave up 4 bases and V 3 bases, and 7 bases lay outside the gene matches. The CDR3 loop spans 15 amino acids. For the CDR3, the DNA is TGTGCCAGCAGTTTTGGGTGGGAGGGAGCAGATACGCAGTATTTT. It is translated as CASSFGWEGADTQYF.

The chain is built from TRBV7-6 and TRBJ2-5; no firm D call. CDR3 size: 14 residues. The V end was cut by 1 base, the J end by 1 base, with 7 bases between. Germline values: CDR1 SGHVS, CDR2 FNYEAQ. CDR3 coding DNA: TGTGCCAGCAGCTTAGGGGCGGTCCAAGAGACCCAGTACTTC. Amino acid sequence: CASSLGAVQETQYF.

The CDR3 is CASKVDREVSYEQYF. CDR3 DNA sequence: TGTGCCAGCAAGGTGGACCGGGAGGTCTCCTACGAGCAGTACTTC. The V gene is TRBV2, the J gene TRBJ2-7; 7 bases are a match to TRBD2. Germline V gene data show CDR1 as SNHLY and CDR2 as FYNNEI. This CDR3 has 15 residues. The V segment lost 7 bases and the J segment 0 bases; nucleotides outside the gene matches: 9.

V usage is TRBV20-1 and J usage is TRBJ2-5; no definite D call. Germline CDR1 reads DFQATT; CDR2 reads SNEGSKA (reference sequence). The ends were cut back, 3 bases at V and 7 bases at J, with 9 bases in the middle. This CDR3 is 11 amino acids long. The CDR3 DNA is TGCAGTGCTAGTGGGGTCGCGACCCAGTACTTC. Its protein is CSASGVATQYF.

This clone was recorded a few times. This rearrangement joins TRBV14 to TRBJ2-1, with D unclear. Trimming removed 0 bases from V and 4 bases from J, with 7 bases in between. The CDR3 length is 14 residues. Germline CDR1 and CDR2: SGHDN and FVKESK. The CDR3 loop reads CASSQDQVYNEQFF. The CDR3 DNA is TGTGCCAGCAGCCAAGATCAAGTATACAATGAGCAGTTCTTC. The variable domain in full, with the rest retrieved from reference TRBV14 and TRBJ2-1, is EAGVTQFPSHSVIEKGQTVTLRCDPISGHDNLYWYRRVMGKEIKFLLHFVKESKQDESGMPNNRFLAERTGGTYSTLKVQPAELEDSGVYFCASSQDQVYNEQFFGPGTRLTVL.

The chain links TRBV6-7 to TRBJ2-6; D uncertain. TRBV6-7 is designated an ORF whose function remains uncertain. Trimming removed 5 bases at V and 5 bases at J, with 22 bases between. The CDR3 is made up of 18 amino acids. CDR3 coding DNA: TGTGCCAGCAGTGGATTCCCGCGTATACAAAGTCGGGCCAACGTCCTGACTTTC. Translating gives CASSGFPRIQSRANVLTF.

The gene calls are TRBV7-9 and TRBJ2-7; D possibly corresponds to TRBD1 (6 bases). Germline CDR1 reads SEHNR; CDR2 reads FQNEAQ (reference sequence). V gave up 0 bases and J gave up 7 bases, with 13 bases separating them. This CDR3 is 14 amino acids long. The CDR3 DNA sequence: TGTGCCAGCAGCTTAGCCACCGGGACACCAGAGCAGTACTTC. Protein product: CASSLATGTPEQYF.

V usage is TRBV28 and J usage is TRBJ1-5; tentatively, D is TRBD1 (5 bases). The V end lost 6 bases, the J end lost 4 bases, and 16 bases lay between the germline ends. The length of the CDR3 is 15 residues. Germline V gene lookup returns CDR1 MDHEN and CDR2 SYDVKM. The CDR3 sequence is CASSLIQGANQPQHF. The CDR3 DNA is TGTGCCAGCAGCCTAATCCAGGGAGCGAATCAGCCCCAGCATTTT.